This TCR beta chain appears in the sequencing data of a study of T-cell memory formation after mild COVID-19. A single record per CDR3 protein comes from TCRdb applying MiXCR to the 5' RACE reads. The repertoire holds more than 450,000 distinct CDR3 sequences, with about a sixth as singletons. There are 14 residues in the CDR3. This clonotype was picked up one time. Sample: PBMCs or a T cell subset sorted from them (not recorded which). The V call is TRBV21-1, the J call TRBJ2-7. TRBV21-1 is shown as a pseudogene. The receptor was isolated from an adult woman who had mild COVID-19 (a few samples of this study predate the infection). Cell type and time point are not known. DNA of the CDR3: TGTGCCAGCAGCGGGGTGGCGGAAGACTACGAGCAGTACTTC. It encodes CASSGVAEDYEQYF.